The entry below describes one T cell receptor (beta chain). What it recognizes is unknown. V shed 4 bases and J 1 base; nucleotides not matched to a gene: 7. The CDR3 loop spans 16 amino acids. Germline lookup yields CDR1 SGDLS and CDR2 YYNGEE. This entry is derived from a study of beta chain features in type 1 diabetes. Study in general: All of the samples together had 85 million to 130 million sorted cells examined.

Each sorted population was over 95% pure. Whole-study findings and limits: A cDNA-based sequencing approach could over-represent cells with high TCR expression. A greater similarity of naive, central memory and Treg TCRB repertoires was seen among patients than among healthy donors. Moderate yet significant TCRB CDR3 shortening was seen in Type 1 diabetes patients in all four CD4+ subsets.

The isolated RNA, all of it, was reverse transcribed, so expressed TCRB transcripts were what got sequenced. Profiling relied on immunoSEQ multiplex PCR, and the TCRdb table lists in-frame clones only, not all of them. This table holds about 240,000 clones, approximately 14% found once. The origin of this receptor is a man aged 30 to 39 with type 1 diabetes. This sequence joins TRBV9 and TRBJ1-5; 8 nucleotides align to TRBD1. The sequenced sample consisted of naive CD4+ T cells from blood. CDR3 DNA sequence: TGTGCCAGCAGCATTGGACAGGGTGGGAGCAATCAGCCCCAGCATTTT. As protein: CASSIGQGGSNQPQHF.